This T cell receptor beta chain was identified during a study of cytomegalovirus exposure and HLA in healthy donors. Primers for the PCR totalled 60 Vbeta and 13 Jbeta. Profiled with immunoSEQ multiplex PCR; TCRdb holds only in-frame clones, not every one. The sample lists 180,000 or so clones; 82% were seen once. What was sequenced was PBMCs. The source is a woman in her 50s in good health and CMV-seropositive.

The CDR3 DNA is TGTGCTAGTGGCCGTTCCGACAGGGAACCCCCCTACTACGAGCAGTACTTC. As protein: CASGRSDREPPYYEQYF. This sequence joins TRBV12-5 and TRBJ2-7; TRBD1 aligns across 7 bases. Germline CDR1 reads LGHNT; CDR2 reads FRNRAP. The CDR3 covers 17 residues. V shed 6 bases, J shed 3 bases, and the junction held 17 bases outside the gene matches.